The present TCR beta chain was sequenced within a study of identical twins (dated by TCRdb to the mid-2010s). About the investigation overall: To test whether fetal clonotypes persist, the study used deep sequencing on TCR alpha and beta repertoires from monozygotic twins, unrelated adults of various ages, and cord blood. To rule out contamination, replicate twin experiments were performed at different times with different library preparation protocols. The full study reports these points: Out-of-frame TCR alpha sharing in monozygotic twins was systematically underestimated by recombination models, whereas sharing between unrelated individuals was in agreement with the recombination models. Invariant T cells such as MAIT and iNKT could partly confound zero-insertion analyses, although diverse VJ usage argued against such confounding for most clonotypes. Abundant cord blood beta clonotypes carried fewer insertions; young adult naive repertoires showed a weaker similar trend, while memory repertoires showed none. Compared with coincidental sharing between unrelated individuals, out-of-frame TCR alpha sequences shared between twins had an excess of sequences with low generation probability. Because the same donors could not be followed over many years, conclusions were based on cross-sectional statistical analysis. In beta out-of-frame sequences, excess twin sharing was weaker, because having fewer shared sequences lowered the signal-to-noise ratio.

Every donor in the study was a healthy Caucasian. Three pairs of female monozygotic twins, all aged roughly 18 to 29 years, were included in the twin cohort. Positive isolation kits from Invitrogen were used to isolate CD4+ and CD8+ T cell populations. The library relied on 5' RACE. The sample was run on an Illumina HiSeq 2000. A universal primer binding site was introduced by template switching, and a unique molecular identifier was present in the final cDNA, enabling accurate counting of TCR cDNA molecules. First-strand cDNA for TCR alpha and beta chains was synthesized from specific primers in the conserved constant-segment region. To control for contamination, every cDNA library was double barcoded, receiving both a SMART-Mk sample barcode and Illumina barcodes. TruSeq adapter sequences along with Illumina sample barcodes were introduced in two successive PCR steps. Sequencing of the TCR alpha and beta cDNA libraries was done on the Illumina HiSeq platform using custom primers. On the study's bioinformatics: MiGEC processed the raw reads to extract unique molecular identifiers, while MiXCR was used to determine the CDR3 positions. Recombination models were inferred per individual with the repgenHMM and IGoR tools using an EM algorithm. Shared clonotype analysis was performed with the tcR package in R, normalizing sharing by the product of cloneset sizes. To study raw recombination free of thymic and clonal selection effects, out-of-frame nonproductive sequences were analyzed. TCRdb reprocessing: public reads trimmed at Q25 with fastp, clones called with MiXCR, in-frame beta chains kept. One record per CDR3 amino acid sequence lists the most common genes and DNA. The authors' filters were not applied to this entry. The sample table holds about 240,000 distinct CDR3 sequences, of which around 7.6% were seen once. Clones ranked in the top ten supply under 7% of the sample.

As encoded in the germline V gene, CDR1 is SGHRS while CDR2 is YFSETQ. Trimming takes 0 bases from V and 1 base from J, and the germline ends sit 8 bases apart. CDR3 length: 14 amino acids, cysteine to phenylalanine. Kept here is only the CDR3 DNA, which spans 42 bases and is read in frame from base 1. This clonotype was seen ten or more times. Its antigen is unknown. Per-nucleotide qualities are absent, and no much larger clonotype sits a single base away. The data were also submitted as part of a second study, on yellow fever vaccine responses in identical twins. From the second report: According to the authors, the vaccine-induced T cell response in identical twins seemed to be partly convergent and partly specific to each individual. Focusing on identical twins, the study followed the T cell clones that responded to the vaccine, and did so with precision.

Source material: CD8+ T cells sorted from blood. The origin of this receptor is a woman aged 18-29 years in good health. The chain is encoded by TRBV5-1 joined to TRBJ2-7, with an unclear D gene assignment. The DNA reads TGCGCCAGCAGCTTGGCAGCGATGTCCTACGAGCAGTACTTC. This gives the protein CASSLAAMSYEQYF.